This T cell receptor beta chain was retrieved from a study of blood T cell repertoires in COVID-19 (TCRdb year 2020). For the study in its entirety: The collaborator samples originated in the United States, Italy and Spain and spanned the acute and convalescent phases of COVID-19. The material from the prospective study consisted of cDNA or gDNA derived from T cells, B-cell-depleted T cells, or PBMCs. The dataset comprised deeply sampled blood TCRbeta repertoires from subjects exposed to, actively infected with, or recovered from COVID-19. The repertoires were released in a freely available public database intended as a resource for research on the immune response to SARS-CoV-2. Samples were obtained from the ongoing ImmuneRACE study (first 160 participants) and from about 1,300 subjects provided by 6 global collaborators. The sample metadata nearly always contained a de-identified subject ID, COVID-19 status, age in years and sex. Where available, HLA class I and class II types were taken from metadata supplied by the sample provider and were not determined by assay-based typing.

Each collaborating institution followed its own protocols to collect whole blood in K2EDTA tubes. For TCRbeta analysis, collaborator samples were shipped as frozen whole blood, as isolated PBMCs, or as DNA extracted from either sample type. TCRbeta CDR3 regions were amplified from genomic DNA by means of the immunoSEQ Assay, a bias-controlled multiplex PCR. On the authors' methods: Nucleated cell counts per sample were estimated from amplification of reference gene primers within the assay. To quantify the absolute abundance of each unique TCRbeta CDR3 rearrangement, sequence reads were collapsed and filtered. For each sample, productive Simpson clonality was calculated by taking the square root of Simpson's diversity index across productive rearrangements. The source is immuneACCESS, and TCRdb retained only in-frame sequences with V and J called. Part of the clones is not carried over; for the studies checked, unresolved V genes explain less than half of this, and the remainder is unexplained. V and J calls and clone size are copied from that table; D and trimming were computed from the DNA. In this sample the table shows about 14,000 clones, about four fifths of which occur a single time. The leading ten clones occupy about 22% of the sample.

From a lookup of the germline V gene, CDR1 and CDR2 are MNHEY and SVGAGI. V is clipped by 6 bases and J by 5 bases, and the sequence between their germline boundaries is 14 bases long. The CDR3 measures 13 amino acids from cysteine to phenylalanine. Just the 39-base CDR3 DNA is kept, in frame starting at base 1. The study at large found these results: The quantity of clinical and demographic metadata differed by source and by participant and was supplied without curation.

Remarks on this clone: Its target antigen remains unknown. Base quality data are lacking; no much larger clone is found one base away.

This clonotype originated in a woman aged 55-69 years with acute or convalescent COVID-19. The sequence is built from TRBV6-5 and TRBJ2-7; TRBD2 could be the D gene, as 5 bases match. Material for sequencing was peripheral blood. The nucleotide sequence is given as TGTGCCAGCAGCCTTACTTGGGGAGACGAGCAGTACTTC. It is translated as CASSLTWGDEQYF.